This entry is about one T cell receptor (beta chain). The antigen remains unidentified. This sample is drawn from a study of T-cell reconstitution after alpha-beta-depleted transplantation in children. Findings of the study overall: Day-60 TCRbeta diversity that was high in some patients was derived from surviving recipient T cells and thymic progenitors. At the one-year point after transplant, T-cell counts and TCRbeta diversity were found to come mostly from T cells that had been newly produced. The study reportedly traced alpha-beta T cells about two months after transplant to several hundred expanded graft clones.

Preparation of the TCRbeta library was carried out with unique molecular identifiers. TCRdb re-analysed the PCR reads in MiXCR, keeping a single row per CDR3 protein. The table includes about a million distinct CDR3 sequences, roughly 29% detected once. The CDR3 loop spans 15 amino acids. V was trimmed by 1 base and J by 1 base, leaving 7 bases between them. The germline CDR1 and CDR2 sequences are MDHEN and SYDVKM. This sequence joins TRBV28 and TRBJ2-2; D gene uncertain. This TCR was sampled from a boy under three years old who had a stem cell transplant for SCID, so the T cells may come from the graft donor. Source: PBMCs, mostly from graft donor cells, taken 360 days after TCRalphabeta/CD19-depleted stem cell transplant. CDR3: CASSLYSLNTGELFF. CDR3 sequence (DNA): TGTGCCAGCAGTTTATATTCCCTGAACACCGGGGAGCTGTTTTTT.